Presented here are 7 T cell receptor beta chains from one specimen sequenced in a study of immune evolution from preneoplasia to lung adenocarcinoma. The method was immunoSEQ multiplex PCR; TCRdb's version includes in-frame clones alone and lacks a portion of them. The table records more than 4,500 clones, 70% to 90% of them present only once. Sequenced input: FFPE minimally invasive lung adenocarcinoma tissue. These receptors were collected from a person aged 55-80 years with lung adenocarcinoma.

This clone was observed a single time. CDR3 loop: CASSINGALGTEAFF. CDR3 sequence (DNA): TGTGCCAGTAGTATAAATGGGGCTCTGGGGACTGAAGCTTTCTTT. This sequence joins TRBV19 and TRBJ1-1; TRBD1 is a possible D gene (5 bases). Germline lookup yields CDR1 LNHDA and CDR2 SQIVND (reference sequence). Trimming stripped 2 bases from V and 5 bases from J, with 15 bases between. There are 15 residues in the CDR3.

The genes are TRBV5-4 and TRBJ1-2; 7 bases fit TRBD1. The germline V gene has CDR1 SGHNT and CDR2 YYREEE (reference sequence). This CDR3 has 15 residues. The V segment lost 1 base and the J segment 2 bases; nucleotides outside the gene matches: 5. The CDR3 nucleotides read TGTGCCAGCAGCTTGCCTTCGACAGGGAACTATGGCTACACCTTC. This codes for CASSLPSTGNYGYTF.

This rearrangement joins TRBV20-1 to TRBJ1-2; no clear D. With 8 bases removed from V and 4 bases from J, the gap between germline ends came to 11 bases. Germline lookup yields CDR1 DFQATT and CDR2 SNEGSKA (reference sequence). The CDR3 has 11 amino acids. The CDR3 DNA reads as TGCAGTCCAGCAGAGCCCTATGGCTACACCTTC. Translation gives CSPAEPYGYTF.

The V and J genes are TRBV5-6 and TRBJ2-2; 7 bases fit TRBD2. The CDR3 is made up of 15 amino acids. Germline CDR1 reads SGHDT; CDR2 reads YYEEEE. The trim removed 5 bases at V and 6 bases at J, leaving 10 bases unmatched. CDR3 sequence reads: CASRVRELVSGELFF. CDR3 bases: TGTGCCAGCAGGGTGCGGGAGTTGGTGTCCGGGGAGCTGTTTTTT.

CDR3 sequence (DNA): TGTGCCAGCAGCCCTCCCTCAGGACAGGGGTTTTGGGAGCAGTACTTC. Its protein is CASSPPSGQGFWEQYF. The chain recombines TRBV5-5 with TRBJ2-7; 9 nucleotides agree with TRBD1. Looked up from germline, CDR1 is SGHKS and CDR2 is YYEKEE (reference sequence). Trimming at V came to 4 bases and at J to 7 bases, leaving 15 bases not matched to a gene. This CDR3 region has 16 residues.

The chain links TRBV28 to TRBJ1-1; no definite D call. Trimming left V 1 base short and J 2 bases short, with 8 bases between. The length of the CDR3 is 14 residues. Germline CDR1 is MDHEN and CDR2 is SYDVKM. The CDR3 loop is CASSLLGSNTEAFF. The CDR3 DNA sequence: TGTGCCAGCAGTTTATTGGGTTCTAACACTGAAGCTTTCTTT.

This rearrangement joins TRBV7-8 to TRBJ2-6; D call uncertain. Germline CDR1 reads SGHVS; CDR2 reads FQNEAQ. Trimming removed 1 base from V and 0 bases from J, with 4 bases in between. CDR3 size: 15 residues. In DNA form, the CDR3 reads TGTGCCAGCAGCTTAGAGGACTCTGGGGCCAACGTCCTGACTTTC. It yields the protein CASSLEDSGANVLTF.